These T cell receptor beta chains were read from a single sample in a study of OX40 agonist ivuxolimab in advanced cancers. TCRdb's copy holds only in-frame clones and misses some; the assay was immunoSEQ multiplex PCR. The sample has roughly 54,000 clones, roughly 89% seen once. The specimen was CD4+ or CD8+ T cells sorted from blood, collected in a trial of the OX40 agonist ivuxolimab. Receptor source: an adult with an advanced solid tumor such as melanoma, head and neck, liver or kidney cancer. The CDR3 runs from the conserved cysteine through the conserved F or W. Each record gives: J gene, clone size, D gene, V gene, CDR3 protein, CDR3 DNA. D genes are given only for firm matches. Expanded clones get a size class; other rows say once, few or many, or leave the size out.

TRBJ2-5 NA NA TRBV5-1 CASSLAARAQETQYF TGCGCCAGCAGCTTGGCCGCGCGGGCTCAAGAGACCCAGTACTTC
TRBJ2-5 NA NA TRBV7-9 CASSRDPQETQYF TGTGCCAGCAGCCGGGACCCCCAAGAGACCCAGTACTTC
TRBJ1-5 NA NA TRBV2 CASNYRAQGQPQHF TGTGCCAGCAATTACAGGGCTCAGGGTCAGCCCCAGCATTTT
TRBJ2-3 NA NA TRBV5-6 CASQRDTDTQYF TGTGCCAGCCAGAGGGATACAGATACGCAGTATTTT
TRBJ1-1 NA NA TRBV6-1 CASSGQVEAFF TGTGCCAGCAGTGGACAGGTTGAAGCTTTCTTT
TRBJ2-5 NA NA TRBV5-6 CASSLRLGNVQETQYF TGTGCCAGCAGCTTGCGATTGGGAAACGTCCAAGAGACCCAGTACTTC
TRBJ2-1 NA NA TRBV27 CASSFQRLMENNEQFF TGTGCCAGCAGTTTTCAGCGGCTTATGGAGAACAATGAGCAGTTCTTC
TRBJ2-7 once NA TRBV6-5 CASSYRGEQYF TGTGCCAGCAGTTACAGGGGGGAGCAGTACTTC
TRBJ2-3 NA NA TRBV1 CTSSQDLASGRGGPDTQYF TGCACCAGCAGCCAAGATTTGGCTAGCGGGAGGGGGGGCCCAGATACGCAGTATTTT
TRBJ2-3 NA TRBD2 TRBV11-2 CASGSGAPTDTQYF TGTGCCAGCGGAAGCGGGGCCCCCACAGATACGCAGTATTTT
TRBJ2-2 NA NA TRBV6-5 CASSRRTRWGGELFF TGTGCCAGCAGTCGTCGGACACGATGGGGCGGGGAGCTGTTTTTT
TRBJ1-4 NA NA TRBV5-8 CASSLGESNEKLFF TGTGCCAGCAGCTTGGGGGAATCTAATGAAAAACTGTTTTTT
TRBJ1-3 once TRBD1 TRBV6-6 CASSSQGAHSGNTIYF TGTGCCAGCAGTTCGCAGGGGGCTCATTCTGGAAACACCATATATTTT
TRBJ1-1 NA NA TRBV6-1 CASRTLEDTEAFF TGTGCCAGCCGGACACTTGAAGACACTGAAGCTTTCTTT
TRBJ1-6 NA NA TRBV9 CASSKGPGNSPLHF TGTGCCAGCAGCAAGGGGCCGGGGAATTCACCCCTCCACTTT
TRBJ2-3 NA NA TRBV5-1 CASSLSESTDTQYF TGCGCCAGCAGCTTGTCCGAGTCCACAGATACGCAGTATTTT
TRBJ1-2 NA TRBD1 TRBV18 CASSPPDRGLYGYTF TGTGCCAGCTCACCACCTGACAGGGGGCTGTATGGCTACACCTTC
TRBJ1-4 NA NA TRBV21-1 CASSRQQNEKLFF TGTGCCAGCAGCAGGCAGCAGAATGAAAAACTGTTTTTT
TRBJ2-7 NA TRBD1 TRBV6-1 CASSMGGTGREQYF TGTGCCAGCAGCATGGGGGGGACAGGGAGGGAGCAGTACTTC
TRBJ1-4 NA TRBD1 TRBV5-6 CASSAWTGDGEKLFF TGTGCCAGCAGCGCCTGGACAGGGGACGGAGAAAAACTGTTTTTT
TRBJ1-6 NA NA TRBV7-9 CASSLARNNSPLHF TGTGCCAGCAGCTTAGCGAGGAATAATTCACCCCTCCACTTT
TRBJ2-3 NA NA TRBV4-1 CASSQDRRNGGTDTQYF TGCGCCAGCAGCCAAGATAGGAGAAACGGGGGCACAGATACGCAGTATTTT
TRBJ2-7 NA NA TRBV28 CASSLPQGRSEYF TGTGCCAGCAGTCTCCCCCAGGGACGGTCCGAGTACTTC
TRBJ1-3 NA NA TRBV9 CASSVTSGGNTIYF TGTGCCAGCAGCGTTACCTCAGGGGGAAACACCATATATTTT
TRBJ1-1 NA NA TRBV18 CASSPLGGADTEAFF TGTGCCAGCTCACCACTGGGGGGCGCGGACACTGAAGCTTTCTTT